This T cell receptor (beta chain) was identified in a study of blood T cell repertoires in COVID-19. Study-level information: The study drew acute and convalescent COVID-19 samples from the United States, Italy and Spain.

The table lists this clone with a count of one. V lost 2 bases to trimming and J lost 8 bases; unmatched junction nucleotides: 13. This CDR3 region has 17 residues. Germline CDR1 is MNHEY and CDR2 is SMNVEV (reference sequence). In the source study's methods: The assay estimated nucleated cells by amplifying reference gene primers. This table comes from immunoSEQ multiplex PCR, and its TCRdb copy is limited to in-frame clones, with some not included. V and J calls and clone size are as listed in that table; D and trimming were resolved from the DNA. The data contain 270,000 or so clones, approximately 84% of them singletons. Across over 20 US areas, participants ranged in age from about 18 to 89 years. Participants' own reports of clinical history determined their cohort assignment.

Sequencing was performed on PBMCs or T cells enriched from blood (not recorded which). The TCR originated in a man in his forties or fifties who had recovered from COVID-19. The V call is TRBV27, the J call TRBJ2-2; 8 nucleotides line up with TRBD1. CDR3: CASSLHNRGWGVGELFF. The CDR3 coding sequence is TGTGCCAGCAGTTTACATAACAGGGGGTGGGGCGTAGGGGAGCTGTTTTTT.